The T cell receptor beta chain under discussion was sequenced for a study of monozygotic twins with inflammatory bowel disease. Findings and limits, study-wide: Data gave no support to a single strong signal or clonotype associated with IBD.

As for this clonotype: Its antigen is undetermined.

cDNA was produced in eight separate reactions per sample. A 6-nucleotide sample barcode was carried by the UMIs, which template switching added. For both chains, the TCRalpha and TCRbeta cDNA went through two nested PCRs of approximately 17 and 9 cycles. TCRdb reanalyzed the 5' RACE reads and collapses them to one entry per CDR3 protein, without DNA. With under 150,000 distinct CDR3 sequences in the sample, the ten largest clones hold 2% to 3%. CDR1 and CDR2 (germline): MDHEN, SYDVKM. The CDR3 consists of 11 residues. Sample: blood. The chain couples TRBV28 to TRBJ1-4. The clonotype was recovered from a human donor with ulcerative colitis or Crohn's disease, or a healthy co-twin of an affected twin (not recorded which). This CDR3 reads CASSGREKLFF.